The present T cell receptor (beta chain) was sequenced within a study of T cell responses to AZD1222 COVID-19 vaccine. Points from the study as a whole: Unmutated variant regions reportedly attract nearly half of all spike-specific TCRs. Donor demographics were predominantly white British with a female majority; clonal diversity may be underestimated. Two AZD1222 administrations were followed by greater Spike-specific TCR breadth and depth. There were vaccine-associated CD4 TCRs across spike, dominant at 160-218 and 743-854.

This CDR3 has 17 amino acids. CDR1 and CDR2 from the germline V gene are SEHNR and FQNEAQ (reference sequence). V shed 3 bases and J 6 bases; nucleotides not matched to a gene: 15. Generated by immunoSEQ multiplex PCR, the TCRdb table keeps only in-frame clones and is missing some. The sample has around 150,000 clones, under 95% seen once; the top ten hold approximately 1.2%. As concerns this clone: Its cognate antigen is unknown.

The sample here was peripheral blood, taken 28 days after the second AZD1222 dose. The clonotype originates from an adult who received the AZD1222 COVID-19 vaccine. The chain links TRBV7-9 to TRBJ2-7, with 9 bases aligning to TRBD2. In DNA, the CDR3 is TGTGCCAGCAGCTTCCCCACGGGACTAGCCCCAGAGGGCGAGCAGTACTTC. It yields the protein CASSFPTGLAPEGEQYF.